This is a list of T cell receptor beta chains from one sample in a study of blood T cells in healthy people across ages. TCRdb called the 5' RACE reads again in MiXCR, with one record for every CDR3 protein. Of over 950,000 distinct CDR3 sequences detected, approximately 50% appear once; the ten largest clones hold 20% to 25%. The sample taken for sequencing was blood. The receptors stem from a woman aged 60-70 years in good health. The CDR3 runs from the conserved cysteine through the conserved F or W. D genes are given only for firm matches. Not all rows give a size; the values are once, few, many and, for expanded clones, a class.

v_call: TRBV12-3/TRBV12-4
clone_size: few
j_call: TRBJ2-5
d_call: TRBD1
cdr3_nt: TGTGCCAGCAGTTCACAGGGGAGCAGTGGGACCCAGTACTTC
cdr3_aa: CASSSQGSSGTQYF

v_call: TRBV7-2
clone_size: .
j_call: TRBJ2-7
d_call: TRBD2
cdr3_nt: TGTGCCAGCAGCTTGAGAGGCGGGACTAGTTTGCCCTACGAGCAGTACTTC
cdr3_aa: CASSLRGGTSLPYEQYF

v_call: TRBV7-3
clone_size: .
j_call: TRBJ2-5
d_call: .
cdr3_nt: TGTGCCAGCAGCTTAGCCCCGGGAGAGGAGACCCAGTACTTC
cdr3_aa: CASSLAPGEETQYF

v_call: TRBV18
clone_size: many
j_call: TRBJ2-7
d_call: TRBD2
cdr3_nt: TGTGCCAGCTCACCGGGCCTAGCGGGAGGAACCTACGAGCAGTACTTC
cdr3_aa: CASSPGLAGGTYEQYF

v_call: TRBV28
clone_size: few
j_call: TRBJ2-7
d_call: .
cdr3_nt: TGTGCCAGCAGTTTAGGAGTCCCTCGCCACGAGCAGTACTTC
cdr3_aa: CASSLGVPRHEQYF

v_call: TRBV27
clone_size: few
j_call: TRBJ1-2
d_call: .
cdr3_nt: TGTGCCAGCAGTTTATCTTCGCGGGCCCGCCAGGGCTACACCTTC
cdr3_aa: CASSLSSRARQGYTF

v_call: TRBV7-9
clone_size: few
j_call: TRBJ2-3
d_call: TRBD2
cdr3_nt: TGTGCCAGCAGCTTATCGGTCGCAGCTAGCGGTGATACGCAGTATTTT
cdr3_aa: CASSLSVAASGDTQYF

v_call: TRBV20-1
clone_size: .
j_call: TRBJ2-7
d_call: TRBD1
cdr3_nt: TGCAGTGCTACAAGACAGGGTATCCTATCCTACGAGCAGTACTTC
cdr3_aa: CSATRQGILSYEQYF

v_call: TRBV6-2/TRBV6-3
clone_size: .
j_call: TRBJ1-1
d_call: .
cdr3_nt: TGTGCCAGCTCCACATTAGACGTGAACACTGAAGCTTTCTTT
cdr3_aa: CASSTLDVNTEAFF

v_call: TRBV29-1
clone_size: .
j_call: TRBJ1-4
d_call: .
cdr3_nt: TGCAGCGTTGGGCTCGGGGGGGTGAGAGAAAAACTGTTTTTT
cdr3_aa: CSVGLGGVREKLFF

v_call: TRBV6-6
clone_size: few
j_call: TRBJ2-7
d_call: .
cdr3_nt: TGTGCCAGCAGTTCGCCGTACAACAGAGCACTTCAGTACTTC
cdr3_aa: CASSSPYNRALQYF

v_call: TRBV28
clone_size: few
j_call: TRBJ1-2
d_call: TRBD1
cdr3_nt: TGTGCCAGCAAGTGGGAAGACAGGGACTATGGCTACACCTTC
cdr3_aa: CASKWEDRDYGYTF

v_call: TRBV5-5
clone_size: few
j_call: TRBJ2-2
d_call: .
cdr3_nt: TGTGCCAGCAGCGCTTGGGTGAACACCGGGGAGCTGTTTTTT
cdr3_aa: CASSAWVNTGELFF

v_call: TRBV6-7
clone_size: .
j_call: TRBJ2-3
d_call: TRBD2
cdr3_nt: TGTGCCAGCAGTTACTCGAGAACTAGCGGGAGCACAGATACGCAGTATTTT
cdr3_aa: CASSYSRTSGSTDTQYF

v_call: TRBV28
clone_size: .
j_call: TRBJ1-5
d_call: .
cdr3_nt: TGTGCCAGCAGTAGACCCAGGTTGAGCAATCAGCCCCAGCATTTT
cdr3_aa: CASSRPRLSNQPQHF

v_call: TRBV9
clone_size: few
j_call: TRBJ2-1
d_call: TRBD1
cdr3_nt: TGTGCCAGCAGCGCGGGGACAGGGGTGCACAATGAGCAGTTCTTC
cdr3_aa: CASSAGTGVHNEQFF

v_call: TRBV6-2/TRBV6-3
clone_size: .
j_call: TRBJ2-1
d_call: TRBD2
cdr3_nt: TGTGCCAGCAGTTACGAGCTTGGGGGAGGGAGCGACAATGAGCAGTTCTTC
cdr3_aa: CASSYELGGGSDNEQFF

v_call: TRBV29-1
clone_size: .
j_call: TRBJ2-3
d_call: .
cdr3_nt: TGCAGCGTTGAATACAGTGGGAATCCAGATACGCAGTATTTT
cdr3_aa: CSVEYSGNPDTQYF

v_call: TRBV4-2
clone_size: .
j_call: TRBJ2-3
d_call: .
cdr3_nt: TGTGCCAGCAGCCAAGAAAGGGCGGGAAACACAGATACGCAGTATTTT
cdr3_aa: CASSQERAGNTDTQYF

v_call: TRBV19
clone_size: few
j_call: TRBJ2-3
d_call: TRBD1
cdr3_nt: TGTGCCAGTAGTGGGATTGAGGGGGCTGGTACGCAGTATTTT
cdr3_aa: CASSGIEGAGTQYF

v_call: TRBV27
clone_size: .
j_call: TRBJ2-1
d_call: .
cdr3_nt: TGTGCCAGCAGTTACCCCAGCGGTGAGCAGTTCTTC
cdr3_aa: CASSYPSGEQFF

v_call: TRBV6-5
clone_size: .
j_call: TRBJ1-5
d_call: TRBD1
cdr3_nt: TGTGCCAGCAGTACGGGGAGATCAGGGGGCCGTCAGCCCCAGCATTTT
cdr3_aa: CASSTGRSGGRQPQHF

v_call: TRBV12-3/TRBV12-4
clone_size: few
j_call: TRBJ2-5
d_call: .
cdr3_nt: TGTGCCAGCAGCCGGCGGGGCGGGTTAGAGACCCAGTACTTC
cdr3_aa: CASSRRGGLETQYF

v_call: TRBV3-1
clone_size: .
j_call: TRBJ1-5
d_call: .
cdr3_nt: TGTGCCAGCAGCCGGGGCGACAATCAGCCCCAGCATTTT
cdr3_aa: CASSRGDNQPQHF

v_call: TRBV6-2/TRBV6-3
clone_size: few
j_call: TRBJ2-3
d_call: TRBD2
cdr3_nt: TGTGCCACCTCTTCTAGCGGGAGGACAGATACGCAGTATTTT
cdr3_aa: CATSSSGRTDTQYF

v_call: TRBV3-1
clone_size: once
j_call: TRBJ1-4
d_call: .
cdr3_nt: TGTGCCAGCAGCCGAGAGGGCCCCGCCAGGGAAAAACTGTTTTTT
cdr3_aa: CASSREGPAREKLFF

v_call: TRBV10-1
clone_size: once
j_call: TRBJ2-3
d_call: TRBD2
cdr3_nt: TGCGCCAGCAGTGAGGGGGGGGTCACGCAGTATTTT
cdr3_aa: CASSEGGVTQYF